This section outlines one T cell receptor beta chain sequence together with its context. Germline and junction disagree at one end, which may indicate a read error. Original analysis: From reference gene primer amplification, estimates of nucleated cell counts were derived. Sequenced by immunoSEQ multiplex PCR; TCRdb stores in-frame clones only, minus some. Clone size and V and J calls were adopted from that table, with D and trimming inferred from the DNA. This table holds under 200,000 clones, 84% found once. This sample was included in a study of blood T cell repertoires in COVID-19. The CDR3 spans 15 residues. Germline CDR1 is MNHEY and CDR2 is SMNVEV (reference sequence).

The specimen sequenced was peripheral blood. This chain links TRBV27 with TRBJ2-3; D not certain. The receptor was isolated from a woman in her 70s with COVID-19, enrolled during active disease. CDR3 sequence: CASSLSVLGTNTQYF. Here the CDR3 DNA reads TGTGCCAGCAGTTTATCCGTCTTGGGCACAAATACGCAGTATTTT.